This passage covers 22 T cell receptor beta chains from one sample sequenced in a study of T cells expressing NK-cell markers. For each CDR3 protein, TCRdb gives one entry from its re-call of the 5' RACE reads, without DNA. The sample includes 300,000 to 450,000 distinct CDR3 sequences. Sequenced material: blood T cells: a sorted CD56 or NKG2C T cell subset, CD4+ or CD8+ T cells, or bulk PBMC T cells (not recorded which). The receptors were sampled from a man between 18 and 69 years old in good health.

V and J are TRBV7-8 and TRBJ1-6. This CDR3 is 14 amino acids long. Per germline, CDR1 SGHVS and CDR2 FQNEAQ. CDR3 sequence: CASSDAHSNSPLHF.

The chain has TRBV28 and TRBJ2-7; TCRdb's D gene call, TRBD1, goes unchecked for lack of DNA. From germline, CDR1 is MDHEN and CDR2 SYDVKM. This CDR3 contains 15 residues. This chain's CDR3 is CASHSLGQGAYEQYF. The whole variable domain, remainder taken from reference TRBV28 and TRBJ2-7, is DVKVTQSSRYLVKRTGEKVFLECVQDMDHENMFWYRQDPGLGLRLIYFSYDVKMKEKGDIPEGYSVSREKKERFSLILESASTNQTSMYLCASHSLGQGAYEQYFGPGTRLTVT.

The chain is built from TRBV7-8 and TRBJ2-7. The length of the CDR3 is 14 residues. Germline-derived CDR1 and CDR2 are SGHVS and FQNEAQ. The CDR3 loop is CASSLVRADYEQYF.

This sequence joins TRBV19 and TRBJ1-1. The CDR3 spans 14 residues. In germline, CDR1 is LNHDA, CDR2 SQIVND (reference sequence). CDR3 in amino acids: CASREGSMYTEAFF.

This chain uses TRBV3-1 with TRBJ1-1; TCRdb reports TRBD1, a call that lacks DNA to check it against. The CDR3 loop spans 11 amino acids. Germline V CDR1 and CDR2: LGHDT, YNNKEL (reference sequence). The CDR3 loop is CASSRGGGAFF.

CDR3 sequence: CASSHYYTEAFF. The chain couples TRBV6-2 or TRBV6-3 to TRBJ1-1. Germline V gene data show CDR1 as MNHEY and CDR2 as SVGEGT. The CDR3 extends over 12 amino acids.

The chain joins TRBV7-2 to TRBJ2-1; TCRdb designates TRBD2, a call that cannot be tested without DNA. The germline gives CDR1 SGHTA, CDR2 FQGNSA. The CDR3 spans 15 residues. CDR3 amino acids: CASSPKRGGPIEQFF. Variable domain in full (rest from reference TRBV7-2 and TRBJ2-1): GAGVSQSPSNKVTEKGKDVELRCDPISGHTALYWYRQSLGQGLEFLIYFQGNSAPDKSGLPSDRFSAERTGGSVSTLTIQRTQQEDSAVYLCASSPKRGGPIEQFFGPGTRLTVL.

This rearrangement joins TRBV7-8 to TRBJ2-3; the D gene TCRdb calls, TRBD2, cannot be checked with no DNA. Germline V CDR1 and CDR2: SGHVS, FQNEAQ. The CDR3 consists of 15 residues. CDR3: CASSVTRRSRDTQYF.

This chain links TRBV5-6 with TRBJ2-3; lacking DNA, the TRBD2 call made by TCRdb goes unchecked. The CDR3 runs to 15 residues. The germline gives CDR1 SGHDT, CDR2 YYEEEE. CDR3 protein: CASSLAGLAEDTQYF.

The chain couples TRBV2 to TRBJ2-3; no DNA is available, so the TRBD2 call from TCRdb remains unchecked. The CDR3 length is 16 residues. Germline V gene sequence: CDR1 SNHLY, CDR2 FYNNEI. The CDR3: CASSPTSGPSTDTQYF.

Here the CDR3 reads CASSDGQGSGQPQHF. The V gene is TRBV7-9, the J gene TRBJ1-5; TCRdb returns TRBD1, unconfirmable since there is no DNA. Germline V CDR1 and CDR2: SEHNR, FQNEAQ (reference sequence). This CDR3 is 15 amino acids long.

J is TRBJ2-3 and V is TRBV5-1. CDR1 is SGHRS, CDR2 YFSETQ, per germline. The CDR3 runs to 16 residues. The CDR3 protein is CASSLTDPSSTDTQYF.

J is TRBJ1-5 and V is TRBV6-1; TCRdb outputs TRBD1, but without DNA this stays unchecked. The CDR3 contains 15 residues. The germline CDR1 and CDR2 sequences are MNHNS and SASEGT. The CDR3 sequence is CASRDRGGGNQPQHF.

The chain is built from TRBV29-1 and TRBJ1-1. This CDR3 has 11 amino acids. From germline, CDR1 is SQVTM and CDR2 ANQGSEA. CDR3 in amino acids: CSVGQDREAFF.

The chain uses TRBV19 and TRBJ2-1; TCRdb designates TRBD2, a call that cannot be tested without DNA. The CDR3 runs to 16 residues. CDR1 is LNHDA, CDR2 SQIVND, per germline (reference sequence). CDR3 amino acids: CASSPVAGAYYNEQFF.

The chain joins TRBV7-8 to TRBJ2-2. Germline values: CDR1 SGHVS, CDR2 FQNEAQ. CDR3 length: 15 residues. The CDR3 here is CASSLVQYMAGELFF.

The chain is built from TRBV7-2 and TRBJ2-7. This CDR3 is 17 amino acids long. From germline, CDR1 is SGHTA and CDR2 FQGNSA. CDR3 protein: CASSSFRTLESSYEQYF.

The V and J genes are TRBV20-1 and TRBJ2-5. The CDR3 runs 14 residues. Germline CDR1 is DFQATT and CDR2 is SNEGSKA (reference sequence). CDR3 region: CSAREGDLRETQYF.

The V and J genes are TRBV6-1 and TRBJ1-1; as DNA is missing, the TRBD1 call by TCRdb cannot be tested. This CDR3 spans 15 amino acids. The V gene's germline CDR1 is MNHNS and CDR2 SASEGT. CDR3 protein: CASRGQGGVNTEAFF.

This chain connects TRBV5-6 to TRBJ2-7; absent DNA, TCRdb's TRBD1 call cannot be checked. This CDR3 region has 16 residues. CDR1 is SGHDT, CDR2 YYEEEE, per germline. The CDR3 protein is CASSFLQGEGTYEQYF. Combining the CDR3 with reference TRBV5-6 and TRBJ2-7 gives the whole variable domain DAGVTQSPTHLIKTRGQQVTLRCSPKSGHDTVSWYQQALGQGPQFIFQYYEEEERQRGNFPDRFSGHQFPNYSSELNVNALLLGDSALYLCASSFLQGEGTYEQYFGPGTRLTVT.

This chain connects TRBV5-6 to TRBJ2-1; the TCRdb D gene call, TRBD1, has no DNA to confirm it. Germline V gene sequence: CDR1 SGHDT, CDR2 YYEEEE. CDR3 length: 16 amino acids. CDR3 amino acids: CASSNFGTGDGNEQFF.

The chain carries TRBV5-1 and TRBJ1-2. Germline V CDR1 and CDR2: SGHRS, YFSETQ. The CDR3 is 13 amino acids. CDR3 residues: CASSPGTRDGYTF.